A single sample is the source of the 11 T cell receptor beta chains below, sequenced in a study of blood T cell repertoires in COVID-19. The assay was immunoSEQ multiplex PCR, and TCRdb's table has in-frame clones only and misses some. The table shows 200,000 to 250,000 clones, with around nine tenths occurring only once. Specimen: peripheral blood. The receptor set was obtained from an older woman with acute or convalescent COVID-19.

The sample holds one count of this clone. The chain joins TRBV7-2 to TRBJ2-1, with 9 bases lining up with TRBD1. V lost 1 base to trimming and J lost 5 bases; unmatched junction nucleotides: 3. The CDR3 spans 15 residues. Germline V lookup: CDR1 SGHTA, CDR2 FQGNSA. The chain's CDR3 is CASSLEGTGHNEQFF. The DNA for the CDR3 is TGTGCCAGCAGCTTAGAAGGGACAGGGCACAATGAGCAGTTCTTC. Complete variable domain (other parts from reference TRBV7-2 and TRBJ2-1): GAGVSQSPSNKVTEKGKDVELRCDPISGHTALYWYRQSLGQGLEFLIYFQGNSAPDKSGLPSDRFSAERTGGSVSTLTIQRTQQEDSAVYLCASSLEGTGHNEQFFGPGTRLTVL.

This rearrangement joins TRBV2 to TRBJ1-3; perhaps TRBD1 as D (5 bases). CDR3 size: 12 residues. Trimming took off 8 bases at V and 0 bases at J, with 5 bases between the two ends. The germline V gene has CDR1 SNHLY and CDR2 FYNNEI. The CDR3 protein is CASQGSGNTIYF. CDR3 sequence (DNA): TGTGCCAGCCAGGGCTCTGGAAACACCATATATTTT.

The chain combines TRBV12-3 or TRBV12-4 with TRBJ1-1, with TRBD1 matching over 8 bases. The CDR3 is made up of 13 amino acids. Trimming at V came to 8 bases and at J to 4 bases, leaving 6 bases not matched to a gene. The DNA for the CDR3 is TGTGCCAGCGCTTACACAGGGGGCACTGAAGCTTTCTTT. This codes for CASAYTGGTEAFF.

This clone was seen once. The chain has TRBV7-8 and TRBJ2-1; 11 bases fit TRBD2. Per germline, CDR1 SGHVS and CDR2 FQNEAQ. Trimming cost V 1 base and J 3 bases; bases outside gene matches: 8. The CDR3 is 18 residues long. DNA for the CDR3: TGTGCCAGCAGCTTAGGGCCGACTAGCGGGATACTCTACAATGAGCAGTTCTTC. Residues: CASSLGPTSGILYNEQFF.

V gene TRBV5-1 combines with J gene TRBJ1-1, with D unclear. With 4 bases removed from V and 0 bases from J, the gap between germline ends came to 16 bases. Germline V CDR1 and CDR2: SGHRS, YFSETQ. CDR3 length: 16 amino acids. The DNA of the CDR3 is TGCGCCAGCAGCCTGAGACCGGGAAGCATGAACACTGAAGCTTTCTTT. Protein sequence: CASSLRPGSMNTEAFF.

The chain combines TRBV10-2 with TRBJ1-4; D unresolved. The ends were cut back, 8 bases at V and 0 bases at J, with 4 bases in the middle. The CDR3 contains 12 residues. Per the germline V gene, CDR1 is WSHSY and CDR2 is SAAADI. The CDR3 DNA reads as TGCGCCAGCCTTGCAACTAATGAAAAACTGTTTTTT. Its translation is CASLATNEKLFF.

J is TRBJ2-7 and V is TRBV29-1; 11 positions agree with TRBD1. Germline V lookup: CDR1 SQVTM, CDR2 ANQGSEA. V gave up 5 bases and J gave up 7 bases; unmatched junction bases: 10. This CDR3 is built from 14 residues. CDR3 amino acids: CSVTKGQGAVEQYF. Here the CDR3 DNA reads TGCAGCGTTACCAAAGGACAGGGGGCGGTTGAGCAGTACTTC.

This chain links TRBV6-5 with TRBJ2-1; D possibly corresponds to TRBD2 (7 bases). The CDR3 totals 14 residues. V was trimmed by 8 bases and J by 6 bases, leaving 17 bases between them. Germline assignment: CDR1 MNHEY and CDR2 SVGAGI. The CDR3 DNA sequence: TGTGCCAGCCTCGAGGCCCGGGGGGCCAATGAGCAGTTCTTC. This gives the protein CASLEARGANEQFF.

The J gene is TRBJ1-2, the V gene TRBV19, with D perhaps matching TRBD1 (6 bases). V lost 5 bases to trimming and J lost 0 bases, with 13 bases between them. This CDR3 has 15 amino acids. Germline V gene sequence: CDR1 LNHDA, CDR2 SQIVND (reference sequence). The CDR3 sequence is CASSSGGGPNYGYTF. The CDR3 DNA reads TGTGCCAGTAGTTCGGGGGGGGGCCCTAACTATGGCTACACCTTC.

The CDR3 coding sequence is TGTGCCAGCAGGCCAGAAACAGGGACAAATAACTATGGCTACACCTTC. Encoded protein: CASRPETGTNNYGYTF. The chain joins TRBV2 to TRBJ1-2; D is perhaps TRBD1 (6 bases). CDR3 length equals 16 residues. CDR1 and CDR2 (germline): SNHLY, FYNNEI. V was pared by 6 bases and J by 1 base, with 18 bases between.

The table lists this clone with a count of one. The rearrangement joins TRBV10-1 to TRBJ2-7; 8 bases agree with TRBD1. The CDR3 extends over 13 amino acids. The germline CDR1 and CDR2 sequences are WNHNN and SYGVQD (reference sequence). J lost 1 base, V lost 6 bases, and 2 bases had no gene match. CDR3 in DNA: TGCGCCAGCAGCCGACAGGGGTCCTACGAGCAGTACTTC. Translation gives CASSRQGSYEQYF.